The next 14 T cell receptor beta chains were all read from a single sample in a study of blood T cell repertoires in COVID-19. Method: immunoSEQ multiplex PCR; TCRdb's copy keeps in-frame clones and lacks some. The sample yields 200,000 to 250,000 clones, approximately 90% seen once. Sequencing was done on a sample of peripheral blood. All receptors derive from a young woman who had recovered from COVID-19.

This chain connects TRBV3-1 (or the pseudogene TRBV3-2) to TRBJ2-1; D is possibly TRBD1 (5 bases). The V gene lost 4 bases and the J gene lost 5 bases, with 15 bases spanning the gap. This CDR3 spans 15 amino acids. Germline lookup yields CDR1 LGHDT and CDR2 YNNKEL (reference sequence). In DNA form, the CDR3 reads TGTGCCAGCAGCCCGACCTGGACAAAGAACAATGAGCAGTTCTTC. Its translation: CASSPTWTKNNEQFF.

The chain combines TRBV12-5 with TRBJ2-1, with 15 bases matching TRBD2. The CDR3 has 16 residues. CDR1 and CDR2 from the germline V gene are LGHNT and FRNRAP. V trimming: 1 base; J trimming: 6 bases; junction bases outside the gene matches: 1. The CDR3 nucleotides read TGTGCTAGTGGTTTGGCGGGACTAGCGGGAGGCAATGAGCAGTTCTTC. Encoded protein: CASGLAGLAGGNEQFF.

The V gene is TRBV3-1 (or the pseudogene TRBV3-2), the J gene TRBJ1-5, with a weak D call TRBD1 (6 bases). V was shortened by 1 base and J by 7 bases, with 17 bases between the two germline ends. Germline V lookup: CDR1 LGHDT, CDR2 YNNKEL (reference sequence). This CDR3 spans 16 amino acids. The CDR3 reads CASSQGTSDRRQPQHF. CDR3 nucleotide sequence: TGTGCCAGCAGCCAAGGAACCTCGGACAGACGACAGCCCCAGCATTTT.

V is TRBV9 and J is TRBJ2-1; tentatively, D is TRBD1 (6 bases). This CDR3 comprises 15 residues. Deletions cut 3 bases from V and 1 base from J, with 11 bases between. Germline CDR1 reads SGDLS; CDR2 reads YYNGEE. CDR3: CASSGHRESYNEQFF. The CDR3 region has the DNA TGTGCCAGCAGCGGACACAGGGAGTCCTACAATGAGCAGTTCTTC.

The chain couples TRBV4-1 to TRBJ2-6; 7 bases line up with TRBD1. Germline trimming cut 4 bases from V and 2 bases from J; bases unmatched to any gene: 11. CDR3 size: 18 residues. Germline lookup yields CDR1 MGHRA and CDR2 YSYEKL. DNA of the CDR3: TGCGCCAGCAGCCGAGGGTCCGCAGGGGGAACTGGGGCCAACGTCCTGACTTTC. It translates to CASSRGSAGGTGANVLTF.

The chain recombines TRBV10-3 with TRBJ1-1; 7 bases align to TRBD1. Germline loops: CDR1 ENHRY, CDR2 SYGVKD. The trim removed 3 bases at V and 3 bases at J, leaving 7 bases unmatched. The CDR3 sequence is 15 residues long. The CDR3 sequence: CAISDLRGSYTEAFF. Written as DNA, the CDR3 is TGTGCCATCAGTGACCTCAGGGGGAGTTACACTGAAGCTTTCTTT.

The V call is TRBV2, the J call TRBJ2-5, with D perhaps TRBD2 (6 bases). The CDR3 is 18 amino acids. The germline V and J ends were trimmed by 6 bases and 4 bases, with 27 bases remaining between them. Germline V gives CDR1 SNHLY, CDR2 FYNNEI. As DNA, the CDR3 is TGTGCCAGCAGGTGGGACTCCATGTACCACCTATCACTAGAGACCCAGTACTTC. It codes for CASRWDSMYHLSLETQYF. The entire variable domain, with the rest obtained from reference TRBV2 and TRBJ2-5, is as follows: EPEVTQTPSHQVTQMGQEVILRCVPISNHLYFYWYRQILGQKVEFLVSFYNNEISEKSEIFDDQFSVERPDGSNFTLKIRSTKLEDSAMYFCASRWDSMYHLSLETQYFGPGTRLLVL.

The CDR3 bases are TGTGCCAGCAGCGATCACAGGGGCACCAGGGTCCTGTTTTTT. It translates to CASSDHRGTRVLFF. The chain carries TRBV7-9 and TRBJ1-4, with 7 bases lining up with TRBD1. Germline V gene lookup returns CDR1 SEHNR and CDR2 FQNEAQ (reference sequence). V was clipped by 5 bases and J by 14 bases; unmatched bases: 14. The CDR3 is made up of 14 amino acids.

This sequence joins TRBV4-3 and TRBJ2-1, with TRBD2 matching over 13 bases. The CDR3 loop spans 19 amino acids. Trimming removed 0 bases from V and 9 bases from J; junction bases left unmatched: 14. Germline CDR1 LGHNA, CDR2 YSLEER. CDR3 bases: TGCGCCAGCAGCCAAGAATTTTTCCGGACTAGCGGGAGAGAGAGTGAGCAGTTCTTC. Translated: CASSQEFFRTSGRESEQFF.

This rearrangement joins TRBV11-2 to TRBJ2-5; tentatively, D is TRBD1 (6 bases). The CDR3 runs 14 residues. CDR1 and CDR2 (germline): SGHAT, FQNNGV. With 2 bases removed from V and 4 bases from J, the gap between germline ends came to 11 bases. The CDR3 DNA reads TGTGCCAGCAGCTTATATGGGGGCGGAGAGACCCAGTACTTC. Translating it yields CASSLYGGGETQYF.

V gene TRBV29-1 combines with J gene TRBJ2-1, with TRBD2 matching 11 bases. Germline CDR1 is SQVTM and CDR2 is ANQGSEA. CDR3 size: 15 residues. V gave up 6 bases and J gave up 0 bases; unmatched junction bases: 4. CDR3 in DNA: TGCAGCGTCCGACTAGCGGGAAACTCCTACAATGAGCAGTTCTTC. Amino acids: CSVRLAGNSYNEQFF.

This chain uses TRBV29-1 with TRBJ1-1; D ambiguous. CDR1 is SQVTM, CDR2 ANQGSEA, per germline. Trimming took 5 bases from V and 1 from J, leaving 8 bases between them. This CDR3 region has 12 residues. The CDR3 nucleotides read TGCAGCGTTCGAGGCTCGAACACTGAAGCTTTCTTT. This encodes CSVRGSNTEAFF. Full variable domain (outside the CDR3, taken from reference TRBV29-1 and TRBJ1-1): SAVISQKPSRDICQRGTSLTIQCQVDSQVTMMFWYRQQPGQSLTLIATANQGSEATYESGFVIDKFPISRPNLTFSTLTVSNMSPEDSSIYLCSVRGSNTEAFFGQGTRLTVV.

The chain recombines TRBV19 with TRBJ1-5; TRBD1 aligns across 12 bases. Germline CDR1 is LNHDA and CDR2 is SQIVND (reference sequence). Trimming removed 6 bases from V and 4 bases from J; junction bases left unmatched: 4. The CDR3 is made up of 15 amino acids. CDR3 sequence (DNA): TGTGCCAGTAGCTGGGACAGGGGGCCAAATCAGCCCCAGCATTTT. Its translation: CASSWDRGPNQPQHF.

The chain combines TRBV7-3 with TRBJ2-1; 10 bases agree with TRBD2. Germline V CDR1 and CDR2: SGHTA, FQGTGA. CDR3 length equals 14 residues. Trimming removed 5 bases from V and 7 bases from J; junction bases left unmatched: 5. Here the CDR3 DNA reads TGTGCCAGCAGCCCGGGGACTAGCGAAAATGAGCAGTTCTTC. It translates to CASSPGTSENEQFF. The whole variable domain, remainder taken from reference TRBV7-3 and TRBJ2-1, is GAGVSQTPSNKVTEKGKYVELRCDPISGHTALYWYRQSLGQGPEFLIYFQGTGAADDSGLPNDRFFAVRPEGSVSTLKIQRTERGDSAVYLCASSPGTSENEQFFGPGTRLTVL.